These 28 T cell receptor beta chains came from one sample sequenced in a study of blood T cells in healthy people across ages. A J-beta primer mix and a sample-barcoded 5' primer were used in a second PCR of about 7 to 12 cycles. One entry per CDR3 protein results from TCRdb running MiXCR on the 5' RACE reads. The table has 850,000 or so distinct CDR3 sequences, around 30% seen once. Material: blood. The receptors were gathered from a woman older than 75 in good health.

This clonotype was picked up many times. V gene TRBV6-1 combines with J gene TRBJ2-1; the D gene is possibly TRBD2 (5 bases). Germline values: CDR1 MNHNS, CDR2 SASEGT. V was trimmed by 7 bases and J by 2 bases, leaving 18 bases between them. The CDR3 is 16 residues long. This CDR3 is CASKREGDLTYNEQFF. Written as DNA, the CDR3 is TGTGCCAGCAAAAGAGAGGGCGACCTTACCTACAATGAGCAGTTCTTC.

Ten or more counts support this clonotype. The chain has TRBV20-1 and TRBJ2-3, with TRBD2 matching over 9 bases. The germline V gene encodes CDR1 DFQATT and CDR2 SNEGSKA (reference sequence). The V and J ends lost 0 bases and 5 bases, in that order; junction bases with no gene match: 6. The CDR3 loop spans 15 amino acids. The CDR3 sequence: CSARDPTSGQDTQYF. CDR3 sequence (DNA): TGCAGTGCTAGAGATCCTACTAGCGGGCAAGATACGCAGTATTTT.

Ten or more counts support this clonotype. The rearrangement joins TRBV5-1 to TRBJ2-3, with TRBD2 matching over 8 bases. J was trimmed by 1 base and V by 5 bases; bases with no gene match: 6. The CDR3 runs 15 residues. The germline V gene has CDR1 SGHRS and CDR2 YFSETQ. The CDR3 loop is CASSEAGARTDTQYF. CDR3 in DNA: TGCGCCAGCAGTGAAGCGGGGGCGCGCACAGATACGCAGTATTTT.

This clonotype was recorded many times. CDR3 region: CASRKGGGIQYF. The CDR3 bases are TGTGCCAGCAGAAAGGGAGGGGGCATTCAGTACTTC. The V and J genes are TRBV5-4 and TRBJ2-4; TRBD2 is a possible D gene (7 bases). The CDR3 spans 12 residues. V was shortened by 5 bases and J by 9 bases, with 12 bases between the two germline ends. CDR1 is SGHNT, CDR2 YYREEE, per germline (reference sequence).

This clonotype was picked up many times. The rearrangement links TRBV25-1 to TRBJ1-2; D is undetermined. Per the germline V gene, CDR1 is MGHDK and CDR2 is SYGVNS. This CDR3 comprises 16 residues. V lost 4 bases to trimming and J lost 6 bases, with 21 bases between them. Here the CDR3 DNA reads TGTGCCAGCAGTGCCTCGTGGCCCCGGGCGGGCCATGGCTACACCTTC. It is translated as CASSASWPRAGHGYTF.

About this clonotype: The CDR3 does not close with the conserved phenylalanine or tryptophan, likely indicating a read error. The V and J genes are TRBV6-2 or TRBV6-3 and TRBJ2-1, with 7 bases that match TRBD1. V trimming: 7 bases; J trimming: 5 bases; junction bases outside the gene matches: 8. Germline V gene data show CDR1 as MNHEY and CDR2 as SVGEGT. The CDR3 runs 14 residues. CDR3 sequence reads: CASIEGASDNEQFV. DNA for the CDR3: TGTGCCAGCATTGAGGGGGCGAGCGACAATGAGCAGTTCGTC.

Regarding this clonotype: Its ends do not fully match the called genes, so a read error is possible. CDR3 coding DNA: TGTGCCAGCGGTTACTCGGACAGGGGCGAGCAGTACTTC. It codes for CASGYSDRGEQYF. The chain combines TRBV6-6 with TRBJ2-7; 9 nucleotides line up with TRBD1. The CDR3 has 13 residues. The germline V gene has CDR1 MNHNY and CDR2 SVGAGI (reference sequence).

The table lists this clonotype with many counts. The CDR3 here is CASSLSGGALRGNEQFF. Here the CDR3 DNA reads TGTGCCAGCAGCCTTAGCGGGGGGGCCCTCCGTGGCAATGAGCAGTTCTTC. The chain is built from TRBV9 and TRBJ2-1; TRBD2 matches at 11 bases. Germline V CDR1 and CDR2: SGDLS, YYNGEE. CDR3 size: 17 residues. V shed 4 bases and J 6 bases; nucleotides not matched to a gene: 12. Filled out from reference TRBV9 and TRBJ2-1, the complete variable domain reads DSGVTQTPKHLITATGQRVTLRCSPRSGDLSVYWYQQSLDQGLQFLIQYYNGEERAKGNILERFSAQQFPDLHSELNLSSLELGDSALYFCASSLSGGALRGNEQFFGPGTRLTVL.

In its sample, this clonotype was seen many times. The V call is TRBV7-9, the J call TRBJ2-7, with a possible D match to TRBD2 (5 bases). Germline CDR1 reads SEHNR; CDR2 reads FQNEAQ (reference sequence). V lost 6 bases, J lost 1 base, and 19 bases lay in between. The CDR3 has 16 amino acids. The CDR3 here is CASSLTRETTSYEQYF. The CDR3, as DNA: TGTGCCAGCAGTTTAACTAGGGAGACCACTTCCTACGAGCAGTACTTC.

This clonotype showed up just a few times. The chain has TRBV18 and TRBJ1-2, with 7 nucleotides matching TRBD1. Germline loops: CDR1 KGHSH, CDR2 LQKENI. The length of the CDR3 is 15 residues. The V and J ends lost 0 bases and 0 bases, in that order; junction bases with no gene match: 1. Here the CDR3 reads CASSPPDRSNYGYTF. CDR3 sequence (DNA): TGTGCCAGCTCACCACCGGACAGGTCTAACTATGGCTACACCTTC.

The chain is built from TRBV7-9 and TRBJ2-1, with D maybe TRBD1 (6 bases). Germline V lookup: CDR1 SEHNR, CDR2 FQNEAQ (reference sequence). V lost 5 bases and J 9 bases, leaving 17 bases between the germline ends. CDR3 size: 14 residues. CDR3 sequence: CASSGGWDLPEQFF. In DNA, the CDR3 is TGTGCCAGCAGCGGGGGCTGGGATCTCCCTGAGCAGTTCTTC.

This clonotype was counted ten times or more. The CDR3 region has the DNA TGTGCCAGCAGCCAAGGGCAATTGTCCTACAATGAGCAGTTCTTC. It translates to CASSQGQLSYNEQFF. The V gene is TRBV3-1, the J gene TRBJ2-1; D ambiguous. Trimming took off 1 base at V and 1 base at J, with 8 bases between the two ends. The CDR3 is made up of 15 amino acids. Germline lookup yields CDR1 LGHDT and CDR2 YNNKEL (reference sequence).

V and J are TRBV4-1 and TRBJ1-2; D is unclear. CDR3 size: 14 residues. V shed 0 bases and J shed 1 base, with 6 bases lying between them. The germline V gene has CDR1 MGHRA and CDR2 YSYEKL. The CDR3 loop is CASSQDRYNYGYTF. The CDR3 DNA reads as TGCGCCAGCAGCCAAGATAGATATAACTATGGCTACACCTTC.

Written as DNA, the CDR3 is TGTGCCAGCAGTCAACCAGGTGATACGCAGTATTTT. This translates into CASSQPGDTQYF. The rearrangement joins TRBV12-3 or TRBV12-4 to TRBJ2-3; D not resolved. CDR3 length equals 12 residues. Trimming stripped 5 bases from V and 6 bases from J, with 9 bases between.

This clonotype has only one observation. The V and J genes are TRBV6-1 and TRBJ1-1; no clear D gene. The germline gives CDR1 MNHNS, CDR2 SASEGT. The CDR3 is made up of 14 amino acids. The V end lost 0 bases, the J end lost 1 base, and 6 bases lay between the germline ends. The CDR3 DNA is TGTGCCAGCAGTGAAGCGCAGCCGAACACTGAAGCTTTCTTT. Translated: CASSEAQPNTEAFF.

As concerns this clonotype: A much bigger clone sits one base away, suggesting this may be a read error. The chain couples TRBV6-5 to TRBJ2-5; 8 nucleotides line up with TRBD1. In germline, CDR1 is MNHEY, CDR2 SVGAGI. The ends lost 2 bases at V and 4 bases at J; junction bases unmatched: 3. The CDR3 totals 14 residues. CDR3 protein: CASSYAQGGETQYF. CDR3 DNA sequence: TGTGCCAGCAGTTACGCACAGGGGGGAGAGACCCAGTACTTC.

Concerning this clonotype itself: The CDR3 does not close with the conserved phenylalanine or tryptophan, likely indicating a read error. The rearrangement uses TRBV7-2 and TRBJ2-5; D is unclear. Looked up from germline, CDR1 is SGHTA and CDR2 is FQGNSA. The CDR3 runs 11 residues. In DNA, the CDR3 is TGTGCCGGCAGCTCCCAAGAGACCCAGTACTCC. This codes for CAGSSQETQYS.

The sample holds many counts of this clonotype. The junction differs from germline at one of its ends, possibly a read error. The chain links TRBV5-1 to TRBJ1-1; perhaps TRBD1 as D (6 bases). The CDR3 runs 15 residues. Germline V lookup: CDR1 SGHRS, CDR2 YFSETQ. CDR3 DNA: TGTGCCAGCAGCTTACAAGGACAGCTGAACACTGAAGCTTTCTTT. This translates into CASSLQGQLNTEAFF.

The chain employs TRBV12-3 or TRBV12-4 and TRBJ2-2, with TRBD2 matching over 12 bases. After removal of 5 bases from V and 0 bases from J, the junction contained 1 base not matched to a gene. The CDR3 extends over 16 amino acids. CDR3 region: CASSPSGGANTGELFF. The CDR3 region has the DNA TGTGCCAGCAGTCCTAGCGGGGGGGCGAACACCGGGGAGCTGTTTTTT.

In this sample, this clonotype turned up many times. This chain connects TRBV18 to TRBJ2-1, with D maybe TRBD2 (5 bases). The CDR3 runs 15 residues. Germline V gene lookup returns CDR1 KGHSH and CDR2 LQKENI. Trimming took 1 base from V and 0 from J, leaving 7 bases between them. In DNA form, the CDR3 reads TGTGCCAGCTCACCACGGGAGAGCTCCTACAATGAGCAGTTCTTC. Its protein is CASSPRESSYNEQFF.

The genes are TRBV12-3 or TRBV12-4 and TRBJ2-1; 7 nucleotides align to TRBD2. The CDR3 spans 16 residues. V lost 0 bases, J lost 10 bases, and 12 bases stayed unmatched. The DNA of the CDR3 is TGTGCCAGCAGTTTAGCTGAAGGGGCCCCCGGGGGGGAGCAGTTCTTC. Translated: CASSLAEGAPGGEQFF.

This clonotype has more than one count but fewer than ten. V and J are TRBV24-1 and TRBJ2-5; the D gene is possibly TRBD1 (6 bases). This CDR3 is 15 amino acids long. Germline V gene data show CDR1 as KGHDR and CDR2 as SFDVKD. Trimming cost V 2 bases and J 5 bases, with 14 bases left between them. CDR3 in DNA: TGTGCCACCAGTGATTCCGGGACACAGGAGGAGACCCAGTACTTC. Amino acid sequence: CATSDSGTQEETQYF.

This clonotype was seen repeatedly, ten times or more. The rearrangement links TRBV10-2 to TRBJ2-7; D could derive from TRBD1 or TRBD2 (5 bases each). This CDR3 comprises 14 residues. CDR1 and CDR2 from the germline V gene are WSHSY and SAAADI. Trimming cost V 4 bases and J 0 bases, with 10 bases left between them. The CDR3 nucleotides read TGCGCCAGCAGTGGAGGGGTTTACTCCTACGAGCAGTACTTC. It codes for CASSGGVYSYEQYF.

The chain couples TRBV6-1 to TRBJ2-1; 7 bases line up with TRBD1. Germline V gene data show CDR1 as MNHNS and CDR2 as SASEGT. With 8 bases clipped from V and 4 bases from J, the junction kept 8 bases outside the gene matches. The CDR3 sequence is 14 residues long. As DNA, the CDR3 is TGTGCCAGCGGCAGGGGGACAAATTACAATGAGCAGTTCTTC. Its protein is CASGRGTNYNEQFF.

In regard to this clonotype: This may stem from a read error, because a much larger clone lies one nucleotide away. The chain recombines TRBV25-1 with TRBJ2-1; unclear D gene. The CDR3 is 14 amino acids. Germline loops: CDR1 MGHDK, CDR2 SYGVNS. CDR3 nucleotides: TGTGCCAGCAGTGTGGGTTCCAGGTACAGTGAGCAGTTCTTC. Its protein is CASSVGSRYSEQFF.

This clonotype was found a few times. Just one base apart from a much larger clone, this may be a read error. The chain employs TRBV20-1 and TRBJ2-3; D is perhaps TRBD1 (7 bases). The V and J ends lost 5 bases and 4 bases respectively, with 16 bases between them. CDR3 length: 14 residues. CDR1 DFQATT and CDR2 SNEGSKA come from the germline V gene (reference sequence). The chain's CDR3 is CSAVQGRGADTQYF. In DNA form, the CDR3 reads TGCAGTGCTGTACAGGGGCGGGGAGCAGATACGCAGTATTTT.

V and J are TRBV30 and TRBJ2-5; TRBD1 or TRBD2 may be the D gene (5 bases each). This CDR3 is built from 14 residues. Trimming stripped 3 bases from V and 5 bases from J, with 16 bases between. Germline V gene lookup returns CDR1 GTSNPN and CDR2 SVGIG (reference sequence). The CDR3: CAWSPGRGMETQYF. The CDR3 nucleotides are TGTGCCTGGAGCCCGGGACGGGGAATGGAGACCCAGTACTTC.

A note on this clonotype: A much larger clone differs by one base, so this may be a read error. The rearrangement uses TRBV24-1 and TRBJ2-5, with TRBD1 matching over 8 bases. Germline V gives CDR1 KGHDR, CDR2 SFDVKD. The CDR3 covers 15 residues. Here the CDR3 reads CATGDPARGRETQYF. The CDR3 nucleotides read TGTGCCACCGGTGATCCTGCCAGGGGGCGAGAGACCCAGTACTTC.